The 27 T cell receptor delta chains in this list originate from one sample, sequenced in a study of gamma-delta chains in newborns, infants, children. TCRdb re-called the reads with CATT. This sample has 6,900 or so delta-chain clones, with over 2% found just once. The sequenced sample was blood. The receptors shown here come from a child who was a newborn, infant or young child, either healthy, febrile or measles-vaccinated (not recorded which).

There are a few counts of this clone. A much more abundant neighbour one base away suggests this may be a read error. V is TRAV38-2/DV8 and J is TRDJ1, with a possible D match to TRDD3 (7 bases). Trimming shortened V by 4 bases and J by 0 bases, and 34 bases separated the two germline ends. Germline CDR1 is TSESDYY and CDR2 is QEAYKQQN. The CDR3 sequence is 22 residues long. The CDR3 region is CAYRVPFHWGPTRRLYTDKLIF. CDR3 nucleotides: TGTGCTTATAGGGTTCCCTTCCACTGGGGACCGACCCGTAGGCTGTACACCGATAAACTCATCTTT.

For this clone: Since a much larger clone is just one base distant, this may be a read error. The same CDR3 is also encoded by other DNA sequences in this sample. V and J are TRDV2 and TRDJ3, with 7 bases matching TRDD3. V lost 1 base to trimming and J lost 0 bases; unmatched junction nucleotides: 5. The CDR3 contains 18 residues. Germline loops: CDR1 GEAIGNYY, CDR2 EKD. CDR3 in DNA: TGTGCCTGTGACACTGGGGGAACTAGCTCCTGGGACACCCGACAGATGTTTTTC. Amino acid sequence: CACDTGGTSSWDTRQMFF.

This clone was observed a handful of times. A read error likely explains this, since a far larger clone differs by one base. This sample also contains other DNA sequences that code for the same CDR3. The chain carries TRDV2 and TRDJ3; D is unresolved. CDR1 and CDR2 (germline): GEAIGNYY, EKD. Between the trimmed V and J ends, which lost 0 bases and 0 bases, there was a span of 14 bases. The CDR3 consists of 19 residues. DNA for the CDR3: TGTGCCTGTGACACCGTGGCGTCCTCGAGCTCCTGGGACACCCGACAGATGTTTTTC. It codes for CACDTVASSSSWDTRQMFF.

This clone was found a few times. The junction differs from germline at one of its ends, possibly a read error. Other DNA sequences of this sample code for an identical CDR3. This chain connects TRDV2 to TRDJ3, with a possible D match to TRDD3 (5 bases). Germline V lookup: CDR1 GEAIGNYY, CDR2 EKD. CDR3 length: 20 amino acids. The CDR3 coding sequence is TGTGCCTGTGACAACCATGGGGCTACCCCCCGCTCCTGGGACACCCGCCAGATGTTTTTC. It specifies CACDNHGATPRSWDTRQMFF.

The sample holds many counts of this clone. This may arise from a read error, as a much more abundant clone is one base away. The V gene is TRAV29/DV5, the J gene TRDJ1; maybe TRDD3 (6 bases). CDR3 length: 12 amino acids. Germline V gene data show CDR1 as NSMFDY and CDR2 as ISSIKDK. The CDR3 DNA follows: TGTGCAGCAACCACTGGGAACGATGAACTCATCTTT. Its protein is CAATTGNDELIF. The full variable domain, in which reference TRAV29/DV5 and TRDJ1 provide the parts outside the CDR3, is DQQVKQNSPSLSVQEGRISILNCDYTNSMFDYFLWYKKYPAEGPTFLISISSIKDKNEDGRFTVFLNKSAKHLSLHIVPSQPGDSAVYFCAATTGNDELIFGKGTRVTVEP.

With respect to this clone: The protein TCRdb lists differs from the translation of the DNA at residue 6; the protein given here is translated from the DNA itself. The genes are TRDV2 and TRDJ3; 7 bases align to TRDD3. This CDR3 has 18 residues. Germline V CDR1 and CDR2: GEAIGNYY, EKD. The trim removed 1 base at V and 2 bases at J, leaving 7 bases unmatched. The CDR3 protein is CACDTAGDIPWDTRQMFF. The CDR3 nucleotides are TGTGCCTGTGACACAGCAGGGGATATCCCCTGGGACACCCGACAGATGTTTTTC.

Note on this clone: A read error may be the cause here, since a much bigger clone is one base away. CDR3 sequence (DNA): TGTGCCTGTGACACCGTCAATTGGGGGATACGCCCCCCCTGGGACACCCGACAGATGTTTTTC. It is translated as CACDTVNWGIRPPWDTRQMFF. The chain combines TRDV2 with TRDJ3, with 11 bases aligning to TRDD3. Germline assignment: CDR1 GEAIGNYY and CDR2 EKD. The CDR3 length is 21 residues. Losses at the gene ends were 0 bases for V and 2 bases for J; bases not matched to a gene: 11.

Within the sample, this clone is medium-sized (0.01 to 0.1%). This sample includes further DNA sequences coding for the same CDR3. The genes are TRDV2 and TRDJ3; the match to TRDD3 covers 7 bases. CDR1 is GEAIGNYY, CDR2 EKD, per germline. V gave up 0 bases and J gave up 0 bases; unmatched junction bases: 7. The CDR3 extends over 19 amino acids. CDR3 DNA sequence: TGTGCCTGTGACACCGGGTACTGGGGAAGCTCCTGGGACACCCGACAGATGTTTTTC. Protein product: CACDTGYWGSSWDTRQMFF.

Worth noting for this clone: One base away lies a much larger clone, so this may be a sequencing read error. The CDR3 sequence is CAASLLPSYDPWGIDKLIF. CDR3 bases: TGTGCAGCAAGCCTACTGCCTTCCTACGATCCCTGGGGGATCGATAAACTCATCTTT. V gene TRAV29/DV5 combines with J gene TRDJ1; D is perhaps TRDD2 or TRDD3 (9 bases each). Trimming pared 1 base from V and 4 bases from J, leaving 29 bases between. Germline V gene sequence: CDR1 NSMFDY, CDR2 ISSIKDK. The CDR3 covers 19 residues.

This clone is labeled medium-sized. Other DNA sequences from this sample encode an identical CDR3 as well. The gene calls are TRDV1 and TRDJ2; no reliable D call. With 4 bases removed from V and 7 bases from J, the gap between germline ends came to 13 bases. There are 14 residues in the CDR3. Germline CDR1 TSWWSYY, CDR2 QGS. CDR3 sequence: CALGGLEQQAQLFF. CDR3 DNA sequence: TGTGCTCTTGGGGGACTAGAACAGCAAGCACAACTCTTCTTT.

By sample share, this clone is medium-sized (0.01 to 0.1%). In the same sample, other DNA sequences code for this CDR3. This chain connects TRDV2 to TRDJ3; the match to TRDD3 covers 13 bases. Germline V gene sequence: CDR1 GEAIGNYY, CDR2 EKD. The CDR3 sequence is 20 residues long. V lost 2 bases and J lost 0; bases outside the gene matches: 6. CDR3 in amino acids: CACDKVLGDTRSWDTRQMFF. In DNA form, the CDR3 reads TGTGCCTGTGACAAAGTACTGGGGGATACGCGCTCCTGGGACACCCGACAGATGTTTTTC.

For this clone: TCRdb's entry gives the protein of a much larger clone, which mismatches this DNA's translation at residue 10, likely from a read error; the protein reported here is translated from the DNA. The chain is built from TRDV2 and TRDJ1; no clear D gene. Trimming cost V 3 bases and J 0 bases, with 22 bases left between them. CDR3 length: 18 amino acids. Germline values: CDR1 GEAIGNYY, CDR2 EKD. This CDR3 is CACDPTTSAVENTDKLIF. CDR3 nucleotide sequence: TGTGCCTGTGACCCGACTACAAGTGCTGTGGAAAACACCGATAAACTCATCTTT.

A few counts support this clone. The protein TCRdb gives is from a much larger clone and does not agree with this DNA's translation at residue 14, likely a read error; the protein shown here comes from the DNA. The chain couples TRDV2 to TRDJ2; 7 nucleotides align to TRDD3. Germline CDR1 reads GEAIGNYY; CDR2 reads EKD. The CDR3 has 18 amino acids. The CDR3 spells CACDTEEGGSPPTVQLFF. In DNA form, the CDR3 reads TGTGCCTGTGACACCGAAGAGGGGGGATCCCCCCCGACAGTACAACTCTTCTTT.

As to this clone: TCRdb has a much larger clone's protein, which differs at residue 9 from the translation of this DNA, likely because of a read error; what is shown is the protein translated from the DNA. The chain uses TRDV2 and TRDJ2, with 8 bases identical to TRDD3. The trim removed 0 bases at V and 6 bases at J, leaving 2 bases unmatched. The CDR3 contains 14 residues. Germline values: CDR1 GEAIGNYY, CDR2 EKD. The CDR3, as DNA: TGTGCCTGTGACACCGTGGGGGATGCAGCACAACTCTTCTTT. This gives the protein CACDTVGDAAQLFF.

This clone occurred a few times. A far larger clone is one nucleotide away, so this likely arose from a read error. The V gene is TRDV2, the J gene TRDJ3; 9 nucleotides match TRDD3. Per the germline V gene, CDR1 is GEAIGNYY and CDR2 is EKD. The CDR3 is 16 residues long. CDR3 region: CARDWGSSWDTRQMFF. The CDR3 DNA follows: TGTGCCCGTGACTGGGGGAGCTCCTGGGACACCCGACAGATGTTTTTC.

Comment on this clone: One base separates it from a far larger clone, so it is likely a read error. The chain is built from TRDV2 and TRDJ3; 7 positions agree with TRDD3. The CDR3 runs to 21 residues. V lost 0 bases to trimming and J lost 0 bases; unmatched junction nucleotides: 13. Per germline, CDR1 GEAIGNYY and CDR2 EKD. CDR3 sequence: CACDTSGRWGPSSWDTRQMFF. The DNA for the CDR3 is TGTGCCTGTGACACCTCAGGACGCTGGGGGCCTTCCTCCTGGGACACCCGACAGATGTTTTTC.

This clone has a count of ten or more. A single base separates this from a much larger clone, so it may be a read error. The sample carries other DNA sequences with the same CDR3. This chain joins TRDV2 and TRDJ3; TRDD3 agrees at 7 bases. CDR3 size: 17 residues. The germline gives CDR1 GEAIGNYY, CDR2 EKD. The CDR3 loop is CACDTWGSSWDTRQMFF. The CDR3 DNA is TGTGCCTGTGACACCTGGGGGAGCTCCTGGGACACCCGGCAGATGTTTTTC.

In this sample, this clone turned up a few times. It is likely a read error: a sequence one base away is far more abundant. Additional DNA sequences in this sample encode the identical CDR3. The CDR3 spells CACDSTGGYASSWDTRQMFF. The CDR3 nucleotides read TGTGCCTGTGACAGTACTGGGGGATACGCTAGCTCCTGGGACACCCGACAGATGTTTTTC. The rearrangement links TRDV2 to TRDJ3; 13 bases map to TRDD3. From germline, CDR1 is GEAIGNYY and CDR2 EKD. The CDR3 loop spans 20 amino acids. Trimming took 2 bases from V and 0 from J; bases not matched to a gene: 6.

As for this clone: A far larger clone is only one base removed, so a read error is likely. Here the CDR3 reads CACDTGGYSSWGTRQMFF. The CDR3 nucleotides read TGTGCCTGTGACACTGGGGGATACAGCTCCTGGGGCACCCGACAGATGTTTTTC. The chain couples TRDV2 to TRDJ3; 10 positions agree with TRDD3. CDR3 length: 18 residues. CDR1 and CDR2 from the germline V gene are GEAIGNYY and EKD.

Details on this clone: The protein TCRdb gives is from a much larger clone and does not agree with this DNA's translation at residue 11, likely a read error; the protein shown here comes from the DNA. The CDR3 DNA reads as TGTGCCTGTGAGCCCATGACGGGGGATAAGAGCGATAAACTCATCTTT. It specifies CACEPMTGDKSDKLIF. The chain links TRDV2 to TRDJ1; 8 bases are shared with TRDD3. This CDR3 spans 16 amino acids. Germline V gives CDR1 GEAIGNYY, CDR2 EKD. The V gene end was trimmed by 4 bases and the J gene end by 4 bases; junction bases not matched to a gene: 13.

This clone was detected only a few times. TCRdb attributes to this sequence the protein of a much larger clone, which differs from the DNA translation at residue 10; a read error is likely, and the protein displayed is translated from the DNA. V gene TRDV2 combines with J gene TRDJ1; TRDD3 agrees at 7 bases. Germline V lookup: CDR1 GEAIGNYY, CDR2 EKD. V gave up 2 bases and J gave up 0 bases; unmatched junction bases: 8. The CDR3 spans 16 residues. The CDR3 coding sequence is TGTGCCTGTGACATCGCTGGGGGTCCCCACACCGATAAACTCATCTTT. This gives the protein CACDIAGGPHTDKLIF.

Details on this clone: One end of the junction varies from germline; a read error may be responsible. The V and J genes are TRDV2 and TRDJ4; 12 bases align to TRDD3. Germline V lookup: CDR1 GEAIGNYY, CDR2 EKD. The CDR3 sequence is 14 residues long. The CDR3 nucleotides read TGTGCCTGTGACGTACTGGGGGATACAAGACCCCCGATCTTT. This translates into CACDVLGDTRPPIF.

The genes are TRDV2 and TRDJ2; 13 bases agree with TRDD3. With 1 base clipped from V and 4 bases from J, the junction kept 5 bases outside the gene matches. CDR3 size: 17 residues. Germline lookup yields CDR1 GEAIGNYY and CDR2 EKD. CDR3 amino acids: CACDTVLGDTRTAQLFF. CDR3 coding DNA: TGTGCCTGTGACACAGTACTGGGGGATACGAGGACAGCACAACTCTTCTTT.

Remarks on this clone: TCRdb's entry gives the protein of a much larger clone, which mismatches this DNA's translation at residue 7, likely from a read error; the protein reported here is translated from the DNA. The chain links TRDV2 to TRDJ1, with 12 bases fitting TRDD3. The CDR3 length is 19 residues. V shed 0 bases, J shed 2 bases, and the junction held 12 bases outside the gene matches. Germline V CDR1 and CDR2: GEAIGNYY, EKD. CDR3 DNA sequence: TGTGCCTGTGACACCGGCGTCGATACTGGGGGATACAAGACCGATAAACTCATCTTT. Translation gives CACDTGVDTGGYKTDKLIF.

In nucleotides, the CDR3 is TGTGCCTGTGACACCGTGGGGGGCGGCTCCTGGGACACCCGACAGATGTTTTTC. Protein product: CACDTVGGGSWDTRQMFF. The chain couples TRDV2 to TRDJ3; D is possibly TRDD3 (6 bases). V was trimmed by 0 bases and J by 0 bases, leaving 11 bases between them. Germline lookup yields CDR1 GEAIGNYY and CDR2 EKD. The CDR3 loop spans 18 amino acids.

This clone has more than one count but fewer than ten. Possible read error: a much larger clone is one base away. CDR3 residues: CACDTWGVSSSSWDTRQMFF. CDR3 sequence (DNA): TGTGCCTGTGACACCTGGGGGGTATCGAGCAGCTCCTGGGACACCCGACAGATGTTTTTC. The chain couples TRDV2 to TRDJ3; D might be TRDD3 (6 bases). Germline V CDR1 and CDR2: GEAIGNYY, EKD. The V end was cut by 0 bases, the J end by 0 bases, with 17 bases between. The CDR3 runs to 20 residues.

With regard to this clone: This DNA's translation differs at residue 17 from TCRdb's protein, which comes from a much larger clone; a read error is likely, and the protein shown is translated from the DNA. V usage is TRDV2 and J usage is TRDJ3; 11 bases align to TRDD3. The germline V gene has CDR1 GEAIGNYY and CDR2 EKD. The CDR3 contains 19 residues. CDR3 region: CACDKVLGDSSWDTRQVFF. CDR3 sequence (DNA): TGTGCCTGTGACAAGGTACTGGGGGATAGCTCCTGGGACACCCGACAGGTGTTTTTC.